The 26 T cell receptor beta chains below come from one sample, sequenced in a study of shared clonotypes between healthy human individuals. Method: immunoSEQ multiplex PCR; TCRdb's copy keeps in-frame clones and lacks some. Of 1.6 million or so clones listed, approximately 98.5% are singletons. What was sequenced was naive CD4+ T cells sorted from blood. Noted subset: CD45RA+ positively selected. All receptors come from a man in his thirties or forties in good health.

Turning to this clone: This CDR3 is also generated by other DNA sequences in the sample. The J gene is TRBJ2-1, the V gene TRBV20-1; D ambiguous. The CDR3 is 10 residues long. CDR1 and CDR2 from the germline V gene are DFQATT and SNEGSKA (reference sequence). V lost 2 bases and J lost 8, with 4 bases in between. Here the CDR3 reads CSARSDEQFF. As DNA, the CDR3 is TGCAGTGCTAGAAGTGATGAGCAGTTCTTC.

The rearrangement uses TRBV6-1 and TRBJ2-3; maybe TRBD2 (6 bases). The length of the CDR3 is 15 residues. The germline CDR1 and CDR2 sequences are MNHNS and SASEGT. Trimming stripped 6 bases from V and 0 bases from J, with 13 bases between. Here the CDR3 reads CASSHPSASTDTQYF. CDR3 in DNA: TGTGCCAGCAGCCACCCTAGCGCAAGCACAGATACGCAGTATTTT.

The V gene is TRBV19, the J gene TRBJ2-1, with 12 bases matching TRBD2. Germline CDR1 reads LNHDA; CDR2 reads SQIVND (reference sequence). The CDR3 contains 16 residues. Germline trimming cut 5 bases from V and 1 base from J; bases unmatched to any gene: 3. Here the CDR3 reads CASSLGLAGSYNEQFF. The CDR3, as DNA: TGTGCCAGTAGTCTGGGACTAGCGGGTTCCTACAATGAGCAGTTCTTC.

This chain joins TRBV9 and TRBJ2-7; a weak D match, TRBD1 (6 bases). The CDR3 length is 13 residues. Germline V lookup: CDR1 SGDLS, CDR2 YYNGEE. V dropped 4 bases and J dropped 4 bases, with 12 bases sitting between them. The CDR3 here is CASSPGHNYEQYF. CDR3 DNA: TGTGCCAGCAGCCCGGGACACAATTACGAGCAGTACTTC.

J is TRBJ1-2 and V is TRBV27, with D uncertain. The CDR3 is 14 residues long. Germline CDR1 MNHEY, CDR2 SMNVEV (reference sequence). Trimming pared 6 bases from V and 1 base from J, leaving 12 bases between. The CDR3 loop is CASSQSEGNYGYTF. The CDR3 region has the DNA TGTGCCAGCAGCCAATCGGAGGGTAACTATGGCTACACCTTC.

The count of this clone is one. The genes are TRBV28 and TRBJ2-7, with TRBD1 matching 11 bases. The ends lost 6 bases at V and 0 bases at J; junction bases unmatched: 4. From germline, CDR1 is MDHEN and CDR2 SYDVKM. The CDR3 is 15 amino acids. The chain's CDR3 is CASRDRGQGSYEQYF. CDR3 nucleotides: TGTGCCAGCAGGGACAGGGGGCAAGGCTCCTACGAGCAGTACTTC.

The chain has TRBV6-6 and TRBJ2-1; TRBD2 matches 9 bases. The V segment lost 3 bases and the J segment 9 bases; nucleotides outside the gene matches: 9. The CDR3 covers 15 residues. Per germline, CDR1 MNHNY and CDR2 SVGAGI (reference sequence). The CDR3 loop reads CASSYEGTSKGEQFF. Written as DNA, the CDR3 is TGTGCCAGCAGTTATGAGGGGACTAGCAAGGGTGAGCAGTTCTTC.

V usage is TRBV7-9 and J usage is TRBJ2-1; possibly TRBD1 for D (5 bases). This CDR3 comprises 16 residues. Germline assignment: CDR1 SEHNR and CDR2 FQNEAQ (reference sequence). V lost 0 bases and J 8 bases, leaving 17 bases between the germline ends. CDR3 sequence reads: CASSLARTPARDEQFF. CDR3 in DNA: TGTGCCAGCAGCTTAGCCCGGACACCAGCTCGGGATGAGCAGTTCTTC.

The chain uses TRBV13 and TRBJ2-3; 8 nucleotides agree with TRBD2. CDR3 length: 16 residues. The junction had 14 bases not matched to a gene; V was cut back by 6 bases and J by 6 bases. Germline-derived CDR1 and CDR2 are PRHDT and FYEKMQ (reference sequence). The CDR3 sequence: CASSRRTAGVSDTQYF. CDR3 DNA sequence: TGTGCCAGCAGTCGAAGAACAGCGGGAGTGAGCGATACGCAGTATTTT.

The chain carries TRBV2 and TRBJ2-3, with 12 bases fitting TRBD2. Germline V gene lookup returns CDR1 SNHLY and CDR2 FYNNEI. After removal of 4 bases from V and 4 bases from J, the junction contained 0 bases not matched to a gene. This CDR3 region has 14 residues. Here the CDR3 DNA reads TGTGCCAGCAGTGGACTAGCGGGAGCAGATACGCAGTATTTT. It encodes CASSGLAGADTQYF.

V and J are TRBV7-4 and TRBJ2-7; 9 bases are shared with TRBD2. The CDR3 covers 15 residues. V lost 5 bases to trimming and J lost 4 bases; unmatched junction nucleotides: 9. CDR1 and CDR2 (germline): SGHVT, SQSDAQ. In DNA, the CDR3 is TGTGCCAGCAGCCCAATGGCGGGAGGGCCATACGAGCAGTACTTC. Protein sequence: CASSPMAGGPYEQYF.

This chain connects TRBV5-1 to TRBJ2-7; D possibly corresponds to TRBD2 (5 bases). Germline-derived CDR1 and CDR2 are SGHRS and YFSETQ. V gave up 6 bases and J gave up 5 bases, with 18 bases separating them. The CDR3 spans 14 residues. CDR3 residues: CASIRGLGYDEQYF. CDR3 sequence (DNA): TGCGCCAGCATCCGGGGTCTAGGATACGACGAGCAGTACTTC. Full variable domain (remainder filled in from reference TRBV5-1 and TRBJ2-7): KAGVTQTPRYLIKTRGQQVTLSCSPISGHRSVSWYQQTPGQGLQFLFEYFSETQRNKGNFPGRFSGRQFSNSRSEMNVSTLELGDSALYLCASIRGLGYDEQYFGPGTRLTVT.

The chain couples TRBV5-4 to TRBJ2-2, with D uncertain. V lost 4 bases and J lost 3, with 4 bases in between. The CDR3 runs to 12 residues. Germline loops: CDR1 SGHNT, CDR2 YYREEE (reference sequence). CDR3 protein: CASSQHTGELFF. In nucleotides, the CDR3 is TGTGCCAGCAGCCAACACACCGGGGAGCTGTTTTTT.

The genes are TRBV6-1 and TRBJ2-5, with D maybe TRBD2 (6 bases). Trimming took off 10 bases at V and 4 bases at J, with 22 bases between the two ends. Germline V gene data show CDR1 as MNHNS and CDR2 as SASEGT. This CDR3 is built from 15 residues. CDR3 bases: TGTGCCACCTTCAGGACCAGACTCGGGGGAGAGACCCAGTACTTC. Its translation: CATFRTRLGGETQYF.

J is TRBJ2-1 and V is TRBV5-1, with 10 bases fitting TRBD2. V was clipped by 4 bases and J by 8 bases; unmatched bases: 9. The CDR3 is 15 amino acids. Germline assignment: CDR1 SGHRS and CDR2 YFSETQ. CDR3 sequence reads: CASSVIAGGGDEQFF. CDR3 in DNA: TGCGCCAGCAGCGTGATAGCGGGAGGAGGCGATGAGCAGTTCTTC.

The chain combines TRBV6-5 with TRBJ1-2; possibly TRBD1 for D (5 bases). V shed 2 bases and J shed 8 bases, with 18 bases lying between them. CDR1 is MNHEY, CDR2 SVGAGI, per germline. The CDR3 is made up of 15 amino acids. The CDR3 region has the DNA TGTGCCAGCAGTTACGGCGGGACGCTTAGCGGGGGCTACACCTTC. Protein product: CASSYGGTLSGGYTF.

The rearrangement links TRBV7-6 to TRBJ2-3; D gene ambiguous. Between the trimmed V and J ends, which lost 5 bases and 3 bases, there was a span of 15 bases. CDR3 length: 15 residues. Germline CDR1 and CDR2: SGHVS and FNYEAQ. The CDR3 protein is CASSTPGLGTDTQYF. The CDR3, as DNA: TGTGCCAGCAGCACCCCGGGCCTAGGGACAGATACGCAGTATTTT. The full variable domain, with the rest looked up from reference TRBV7-6 and TRBJ2-3, is GAGVSQSPRYKVTKRGQDVALRCDPISGHVSLYWYRQALGQGPEFLTYFNYEAQQDKSGLPNDRFSAERPEGSISTLTIQRTEQRDSAMYRCASSTPGLGTDTQYFGPGTRLTVL.

This clone appeared a single time. The V and J genes are TRBV14 and TRBJ2-7; D may correspond to TRBD1 or TRBD2 (5 bases each). Trimming cost V 0 bases and J 3 bases, with 21 bases left between them. In germline, CDR1 is SGHDN, CDR2 FVKESK. The CDR3 totals 18 residues. Written as DNA, the CDR3 is TGTGCCAGCAGCCAAGATCGGGTTGGGGGTTGGGATCACTACGAGCAGTACTTC. This sequence encodes CASSQDRVGGWDHYEQYF.

The V call is TRBV6-5, the J call TRBJ2-1; 7 nucleotides agree with TRBD1. The trim removed 2 bases at V and 6 bases at J, leaving 4 bases unmatched. The CDR3 covers 14 residues. Germline-derived CDR1 and CDR2 are MNHEY and SVGAGI. CDR3 DNA sequence: TGTGCCAGCAGTTACCGGGACAGAGGCAATGAGCAGTTCTTC. Its protein is CASSYRDRGNEQFF.

This chain's CDR3 is CSVQGDYTGELFF. The CDR3 nucleotides read TGCAGCGTACAGGGGGATTACACCGGGGAGCTGTTTTTT. The V and J genes are TRBV29-1 and TRBJ2-2, with 8 bases identical to TRBD1. The germline gives CDR1 SQVTM, CDR2 ANQGSEA. V trimming: 6 bases; J trimming: 3 bases; junction bases outside the gene matches: 3. The CDR3 is 13 residues long.

V usage is TRBV2 and J usage is TRBJ2-3; D gene ambiguous. The V and J ends lost 6 bases and 5 bases respectively, with 15 bases between them. Per the germline V gene, CDR1 is SNHLY and CDR2 is FYNNEI. The CDR3 runs to 14 residues. The CDR3 sequence is CASSDGPSRDTQYF. The CDR3 DNA is TGTGCCAGCAGCGATGGACCTTCGCGAGATACGCAGTATTTT.

The chain is built from TRBV19 and TRBJ2-1; 7 bases match TRBD2. Looked up from germline, CDR1 is LNHDA and CDR2 is SQIVND (reference sequence). The V and J ends lost 1 base and 8 bases, in that order; junction bases with no gene match: 5. The length of the CDR3 is 14 residues. CDR3 in DNA: TGTGCCAGTAGTATAGGGCGGGAGCGGTATGAGCAGTTCTTC. It translates to CASSIGRERYEQFF.

A remark on this clone: Additional DNA sequences in this sample encode the identical CDR3. The chain employs TRBV5-1 and TRBJ1-5; no definite D call. The CDR3 runs to 14 residues. Trimming removed 0 bases from V and 5 bases from J, with 9 bases in between. From germline, CDR1 is SGHRS and CDR2 YFSETQ. The CDR3 DNA reads TGCGCCAGCAGCTTGGAAGGGCTTGATCAGCCCCAGCATTTT. It specifies CASSLEGLDQPQHF. Full variable domain (rest looked up from reference TRBV5-1 and TRBJ1-5): KAGVTQTPRYLIKTRGQQVTLSCSPISGHRSVSWYQQTPGQGLQFLFEYFSETQRNKGNFPGRFSGRQFSNSRSEMNVSTLELGDSALYLCASSLEGLDQPQHFGDGTRLSIL.

The chain's CDR3 is CATQSQGVSKGTEAFF. DNA for the CDR3: TGTGCCACCCAATCACAGGGAGTCTCAAAAGGCACTGAAGCTTTCTTT. V and J are TRBV19 and TRBJ1-1, with D perhaps matching TRBD1 (6 bases). Between the trimmed V and J ends, which lost 10 bases and 4 bases, there was a span of 25 bases. The V gene's germline CDR1 is LNHDA and CDR2 SQIVND (reference sequence). The CDR3 covers 16 residues.

V is TRBV28 and J is TRBJ2-5, with D uncertain. The CDR3 length is 12 residues. Deletions cut 3 bases from V and 3 bases from J, with 5 bases between. The germline gives CDR1 MDHEN, CDR2 SYDVKM. This CDR3 reads CASSFTEETQYF. Written as DNA, the CDR3 is TGTGCCAGCAGTTTCACAGAAGAGACCCAGTACTTC. Variable domain in full (rest from reference TRBV28 and TRBJ2-5): DVKVTQSSRYLVKRTGEKVFLECVQDMDHENMFWYRQDPGLGLRLIYFSYDVKMKEKGDIPEGYSVSREKKERFSLILESASTNQTSMYLCASSFTEETQYFGPGTRLLVL.

The rearrangement links TRBV7-8 to TRBJ2-7; 7 nucleotides line up with TRBD2. V lost 2 bases and J lost 4; bases outside the gene matches: 8. The CDR3 totals 15 residues. Germline loops: CDR1 SGHVS, CDR2 FQNEAQ. CDR3: CASSLSRTRSYEQYF. The CDR3 coding sequence is TGTGCCAGCAGCTTATCTCGGACTAGGTCATACGAGCAGTACTTC.